A selection of T cell receptor beta chains follows, all from one sample in a study of T cells in Graves' hyperthyroidism and ophthalmopathy. TCRdb called the multiplex PCR reads again in MiXCR, with one record for every CDR3 protein. This repertoire shows roughly 570,000 distinct CDR3 sequences, around 46% found once; its top ten account for about 8.3%. Sequencing was carried out using peripheral blood or thyroid tissue (not recorded which). Receptors originate from a woman aged 18-30 years with Graves' hyperthyroidism. Both conserved end residues are part of each CDR3. Fields, in order: J gene, D gene, clone size, V gene, CDR3 DNA, CDR3 protein. A D gene is named only where the DNA matches it firmly. Expanded clones are given a class, and other clones once, few, many or no size at all.

TRBJ1-5 NA many TRBV7-2 TGTGCCAGCAGCTTCGTGGGGCAAGGGAATCAGCCCCAGCATTTT CASSFVGQGNQPQHF
TRBJ1-1 NA many TRBV12-3/TRBV12-4 TGTGCCAGCAGTTTTAGTGCCGCAGGGGTTACTGAAGCTTTCTTT CASSFSAAGVTEAFF
TRBJ2-5 NA many TRBV24-1 TGTGCCACCAGTGACCCACTTAGCAGTAGAGAGACCCAGTACTTC CATSDPLSSRETQYF
TRBJ2-5 TRBD1 NA TRBV29-1 TGCAGCGTTGGGACGGACAGGGGCGGAGAGACCCAGTACTTC CSVGTDRGGETQYF
TRBJ1-1 NA many TRBV20-1 TGCAGTGCTAGAGATCCGGGGGGGGGCACTGAAGCTTTCTTT CSARDPGGGTEAFF
TRBJ1-2 NA NA TRBV15 TGTGCCACCAGCAGAGTAAAGGACGGCTACACCTTC CATSRVKDGYTF
TRBJ2-7 NA NA TRBV7-9 TGTGCCAGCAGCCGCGGACTCGACCTATGGAATGAGCAGTACTTC CASSRGLDLWNEQYF
TRBJ1-6 NA NA TRBV9 TGTGCCAGCAGTTCGACCGGGGTATTTGATTCACCCCTCCACTTT CASSSTGVFDSPLHF
TRBJ1-4 TRBD1 many TRBV7-2 TGTGCCAGCAGCTCAGGGGGGACAGGATGGGGAAAACTGTTTTTT CASSSGGTGWGKLFF
TRBJ1-2 NA NA TRBV15 TGTGCTAGATTAGACAGGAGGGATAACTATGGCTACACCTTC CARLDRRDNYGYTF
TRBJ1-6 NA many TRBV7-9 TGTGCCAGCAGCTCGCAGGGGACTTCACCCCTCCACTTT CASSSQGTSPLHF
TRBJ1-2 TRBD1 NA TRBV5-6 TGTGCCAGCAGCCGTGGGACAGAGAACTATGGCTACACCTTC CASSRGTENYGYTF
TRBJ1-2 NA NA TRBV27 TGTGCCAGCAGTTTATCGGAGGGCTATGGCTACACCTTC CASSLSEGYGYTF
TRBJ1-3 NA NA TRBV12-3/TRBV12-4 TGTGCCAGCAGTGAGGGGGGGACTGGAAACACCATATATTTT CASSEGGTGNTIYF
TRBJ2-7 TRBD2 few TRBV29-1 TGCAGCGTTGAAGAACTAGCGGGAGGCTACGAGCAGTACTTC CSVEELAGGYEQYF
TRBJ2-5 TRBD2 NA TRBV18 TGTGCCAGCTCACCAACTCGGACTAGCGGAATTGAGACCCAGTACTTC CASSPTRTSGIETQYF
TRBJ2-5 TRBD2 NA TRBV29-1 TGCAGCGTCCAAGGACTAGTGGCAATCCCCCAAGAGACCCAGTACTTC CSVQGLVAIPQETQYF
TRBJ2-5 TRBD2 NA TRBV20-1 TGCAGTTGCTGGTTGGGACTAGCGGAGACCCAGTACTTC CSCWLGLAETQYF
TRBJ2-5 TRBD1 many TRBV9 TGTGCCAGCAGTCCCTCGGGACAGGGGACCGGGAAGACCCAGTACTTC CASSPSGQGTGKTQYF
TRBJ2-5 NA many TRBV5-8 TGTGCCAGCAGCTTTGGGGACTTCCAAGAGACCCAGTACTTC CASSFGDFQETQYF
TRBJ2-1 TRBD2 few TRBV24-1 TGTGCCACCAGTGACGAGACTAGCGGGAGGATCCAGTTCTTC CATSDETSGRIQFF
TRBJ2-7 NA NA TRBV7-9 TGTGCCAGCAGCCAACCGGACGTCTCCTACGAGCAGTACTTC CASSQPDVSYEQYF
TRBJ1-5 NA many TRBV4-1 TGCGCCAGCAGCCAAGCCCGACAGAGCCAGCCCCAGCATTTT CASSQARQSQPQHF
TRBJ2-7 NA once TRBV25-1 TGTGCCAGCAGTGATCCAGGGGCCTACGAGCAGTACTTC CASSDPGAYEQYF
TRBJ2-2 NA many TRBV4-3 TGCGCCAGCAGCCAAGAAAGGAGTTCCACCGGGGAGCTGTTTTTT CASSQERSSTGELFF
TRBJ1-2 TRBD1 many TRBV19 TGTGCCAGTAGTGTCCGACAGGGGAACTATGGCTACACCTTC CASSVRQGNYGYTF
TRBJ1-6 NA many TRBV19 TGTGCCAGTAGTATAGATGAGAAGAATAATTCACCCCTCCACTTT CASSIDEKNNSPLHF
TRBJ2-7 NA NA TRBV7-9 TGTGCCAGCAGCGCCTCTGAGCTCTCCCTATACAATGAGCAGTACTTC CASSASELSLYNEQYF
TRBJ2-7 NA many TRBV15 TGTGCCACCAGCAGAGCTGACACCTACTACGAGCAGTACTTC CATSRADTYYEQYF
TRBJ2-7 NA many TRBV6-2/TRBV6-3 TGTGCCAGCAGTTACCGAGTAGGGGGCTACGAGCAGTACTTC CASSYRVGGYEQYF